The rows below give T cell receptor beta chains drawn from one sample of a study of T-cell reconstitution after alpha-beta-depleted transplantation in children. TCRdb ran MiXCR on the PCR reads and lists one entry per CDR3 protein. The table shows over 550,000 distinct CDR3 sequences, with 10% to 13% occurring only once. The source was PBMCs from the stem cell graft donor, collected from the stem cell graft. Every receptor here comes from a human donor who donated a stem cell graft to a child with acute myeloid leukemia. Each CDR3 is given with its conserved first and last residue. D genes are given only for firm matches.

J gene,V gene,D gene,CDR3 protein
TRBJ1-2,TRBV12-3/TRBV12-4,.,CASSSPSPGLGRGYTF
TRBJ2-7,TRBV27,TRBD2,CASTLAGGPYEQYF
TRBJ2-2,TRBV18,TRBD1,CASSPTGGSDGELFF
TRBJ1-5,TRBV16,.,CASSKGRGGQPQHF
TRBJ2-3,TRBV5-1,.,CASSLELVTDTQYF
TRBJ2-7,TRBV7-2,.,CASTMTGPSEQYF
TRBJ1-2,TRBV28,.,CASSTLAGDYGYTF
TRBJ2-7,TRBV29-1,TRBD1,CSVAGRGRGEQYF
TRBJ1-1,TRBV28,.,CASSSPVGRDPEAFF
TRBJ1-1,TRBV6-5,.,CASSYTPVPTTEAFF
TRBJ2-7,TRBV7-9,TRBD2,CASSLGGLAGVAYEQYF
TRBJ2-3,TRBV11-2,.,CASSAPSVQYF
TRBJ2-7,TRBV7-3,TRBD1,CASSLDRGREQYF
TRBJ2-1,TRBV19,.,CASSIRPGIIHNEQFF
TRBJ2-3,TRBV14,.,CASSQGSARNTDTQYF
TRBJ1-1,TRBV20-1,TRBD1,CSVGQGTRDTEAFF
TRBJ2-3,TRBV5-1,.,CASSFAGASGRDTQYF
TRBJ2-7,TRBV6-2/TRBV6-3,.,CASNSGSGSYEQYF
TRBJ2-3,TRBV29-1,TRBD2,CSVYSSGKSDTQYF
TRBJ1-4,TRBV12-3/TRBV12-4,.,CASTRGILLDEKLFF
TRBJ2-5,TRBV5-1,.,CASKGRRWGQETQYF
TRBJ2-3,TRBV5-1,TRBD2,CASSLTGLAGVGDTQYF
TRBJ2-7,TRBV12-3/TRBV12-4,.,CASSNFGPYEQHF
TRBJ2-7,TRBV7-2,TRBD2,CASSLAIGGTSGMSSYEQYF
TRBJ1-5,TRBV20-1,.,CSARDNGVSNQPQHF
TRBJ1-5,TRBV12-3/TRBV12-4,.,CAFCLVVGARYSNQPQHF
TRBJ2-7,TRBV20-1,TRBD1,CSAEAGTGHNEQYF
TRBJ2-2,TRBV20-1,.,CSAREANTGELFF
TRBJ1-2,TRBV14,TRBD1,CASSQLDRGSDGYTF
TRBJ2-2,TRBV7-2,.,CASSLAAQNTGELFF
TRBJ2-5,TRBV7-8,.,CASSSRASGTQYF
TRBJ1-5,TRBV6-1,.,CASSGGGRAQPQHF
TRBJ2-7,TRBV7-6,.,CASSLQSAGGNYEQYF
TRBJ2-3,TRBV6-2/TRBV6-3,TRBD2,CASTDPASGSSDTQYF
TRBJ2-6,TRBV19,.,CASSIVAGTSSGANVLTF
TRBJ2-7,TRBV20-1,TRBD2,CSALRPGGYEQYF
TRBJ2-7,TRBV9,.,CASSPRDRLISSYEQYF
TRBJ1-1,TRBV11-2,.,CASRPPGTPNTEAFF
TRBJ1-1,TRBV11-3,.,CASSSGTEAEAFF
TRBJ1-1,TRBV6-5,.,CASSYSTRRGDTEAFF
TRBJ1-2,TRBV20-1,TRBD1,CSATYRGNYGYTF
TRBJ2-4,TRBV10-3,TRBD2,CAISESASRGDIQYF
TRBJ2-7,TRBV29-1,TRBD1,CSGGQGDYEQYF
TRBJ1-1,TRBV20-1,.,CSVPINSGTEAFF
TRBJ2-7,TRBV7-9,TRBD2,CASSLVKAGGLNEQYF
TRBJ2-7,TRBV5-1,.,CASSLGRTEPHEQYF